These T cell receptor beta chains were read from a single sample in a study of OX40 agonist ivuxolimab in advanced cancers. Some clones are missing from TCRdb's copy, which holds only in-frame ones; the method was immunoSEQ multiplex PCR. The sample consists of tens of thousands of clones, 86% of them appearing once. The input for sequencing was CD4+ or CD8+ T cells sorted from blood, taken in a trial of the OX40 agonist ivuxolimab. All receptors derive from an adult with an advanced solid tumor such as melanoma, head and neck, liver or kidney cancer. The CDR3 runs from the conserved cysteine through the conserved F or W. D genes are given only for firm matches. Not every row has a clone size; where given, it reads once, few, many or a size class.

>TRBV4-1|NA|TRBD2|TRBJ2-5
CASSQDWPAGGGSPIQETQYF
TGCGCCAGCAGCCAAGATTGGCCAGCGGGGGGCGGTTCTCCGATCCAAGAGACCCAGTACTTC
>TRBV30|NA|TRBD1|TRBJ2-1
CAWSATGLSNEQFF
TGTGCCTGGAGTGCGACAGGGCTGAGCAATGAGCAGTTCTTC
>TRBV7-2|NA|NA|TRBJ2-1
CATRKGSSYNEQFF
TGTGCCACCAGGAAGGGGAGCTCCTACAATGAGCAGTTCTTC
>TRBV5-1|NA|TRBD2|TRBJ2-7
CASSAGTSGTSPYEQYF
TGCGCCAGCAGCGCGGGGACTAGCGGGACTTCCCCCTACGAGCAGTACTTC
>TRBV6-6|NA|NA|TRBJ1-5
CASSYGSGNQPQHF
TGTGCCAGCAGTTACGGTAGCGGCAATCAGCCCCAGCATTTT
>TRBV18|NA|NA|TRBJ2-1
CASSPMEGSYNEQFF
TGTGCCAGCTCACCAATGGAGGGGTCCTACAATGAGCAGTTCTTC
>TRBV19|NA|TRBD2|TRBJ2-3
CATSSGRGFTDTQYF
TGTGCCACCTCTAGCGGGAGGGGATTCACAGATACGCAGTATTTT
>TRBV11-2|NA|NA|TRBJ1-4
CASSLDISGVKLFF
TGTGCCAGCAGCTTAGATATATCAGGGGTCAAACTGTTTTTT
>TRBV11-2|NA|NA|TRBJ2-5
CASSPNNGGVQETQYF
TGTGCCAGCAGCCCAAATAATGGGGGTGTCCAAGAGACCCAGTACTTC
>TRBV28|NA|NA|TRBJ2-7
CASRIRAGGSYEQYF
TGTGCCAGCCGAATTAGGGCCGGAGGATCCTACGAGCAGTACTTC
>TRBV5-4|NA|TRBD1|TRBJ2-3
CASSFPGQGPDTQYF
TGTGCCAGCAGCTTTCCCGGACAGGGACCAGATACGCAGTATTTT
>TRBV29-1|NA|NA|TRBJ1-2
CSVEGGRENYGYTF
TGCAGCGTTGAAGGAGGCAGGGAGAACTATGGCTACACCTTC
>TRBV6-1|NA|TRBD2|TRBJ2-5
CASSEEGGASGSQETQYF
TGTGCCAGCAGTGAAGAAGGAGGGGCTAGCGGGAGCCAAGAGACCCAGTACTTC
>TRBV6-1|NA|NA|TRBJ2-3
CASSAQVFTDTQYF
TGTGCCAGCAGTGCACAGGTTTTCACAGATACGCAGTATTTT
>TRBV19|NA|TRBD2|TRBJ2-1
CASSIRAGGGANEQFF
TGTGCCAGTAGTATACGGGCGGGAGGGGGGGCGAATGAGCAGTTCTTC
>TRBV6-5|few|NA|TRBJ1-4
CASSFDRRGKLFF
TGTGCCAGCAGTTTTGACAGGCGCGGGAAACTGTTTTTT
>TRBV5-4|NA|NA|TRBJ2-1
CASRTYGAYNEQFF
TGTGCCAGCAGAACGTACGGCGCCTACAATGAGCAGTTCTTC
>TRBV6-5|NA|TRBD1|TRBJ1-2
CASSPVRDSPYGYTF
TGTGCCAGCAGTCCGGTTCGGGACAGCCCCTATGGCTACACCTTC
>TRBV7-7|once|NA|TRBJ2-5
CASSSTYQETQYF
TGTGCCAGCAGCTCAACCTACCAAGAGACCCAGTACTTC
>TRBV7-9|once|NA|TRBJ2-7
CASSFKGVARASHEQYF
TGTGCCAGCAGCTTCAAGGGGGTGGCCAGGGCATCCCACGAGCAGTACTTC
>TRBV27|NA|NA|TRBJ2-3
CASSFSASRSLDTQYF
TGTGCCAGCAGTTTTTCGGCGTCCCGTAGCTTGGATACGCAGTATTTT
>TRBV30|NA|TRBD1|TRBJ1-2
CAWSVDRVSSGYTF
TGTGCCTGGAGTGTAGACAGGGTAAGCTCTGGCTACACCTTC
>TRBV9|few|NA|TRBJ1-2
CASSKDGAYTYGYTF
TGTGCCAGCAGCAAAGACGGTGCTTATACCTATGGCTACACCTTC
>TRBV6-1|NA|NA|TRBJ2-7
CASSRSSYEQYF
TGTGCCAGCAGTCGGTCCTCCTACGAGCAGTACTTC
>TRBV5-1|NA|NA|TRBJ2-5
CASSLAAGQETQYF
TGCGCCAGCAGCTTGGCCGCAGGGCAAGAGACCCAGTACTTC
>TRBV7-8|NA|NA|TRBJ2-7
CASSFGRDYEQYF
TGTGCCAGCAGCTTCGGCAGGGACTACGAGCAGTACTTC
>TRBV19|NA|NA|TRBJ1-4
CASSTRQATNEKLFF
TGTGCCAGTAGTACCCGACAGGCAACTAATGAAAAACTGTTTTTT
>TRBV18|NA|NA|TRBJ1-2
CASSPLGTQQGGYTF
TGTGCCAGCTCACCGCTAGGGACTCAACAGGGTGGCTACACCTTC
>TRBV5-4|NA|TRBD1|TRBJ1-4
CASSLYSGGVEKLFF
TGTGCCAGCAGCTTGTACTCAGGGGGAGTCGAAAAACTGTTTTTT
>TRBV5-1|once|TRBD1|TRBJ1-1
CASSYQGGRTEAFF
TGCGCCAGCAGCTACCAGGGGGGGAGGACTGAAGCTTTCTTT
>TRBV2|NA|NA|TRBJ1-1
CASSASGGDTEAFF
TGTGCCAGCAGTGCCTCGGGCGGTGATACTGAAGCTTTCTTT
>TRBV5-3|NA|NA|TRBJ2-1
CARSRGHEQFF
TGTGCCAGAAGTAGGGGCCATGAGCAGTTCTTC
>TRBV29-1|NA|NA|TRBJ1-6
CSVALQGINSPLHF
TGCAGCGTTGCTCTCCAGGGAATCAATTCACCCCTCCACTTT
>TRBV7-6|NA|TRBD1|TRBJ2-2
CAGRTGVDTGELFF
TGTGCCGGTCGGACAGGGGTGGACACCGGGGAGCTGTTTTTT
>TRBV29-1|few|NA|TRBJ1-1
CSANIRGNTEAFF
TGCAGCGCCAACATACGAGGGAACACTGAAGCTTTCTTT
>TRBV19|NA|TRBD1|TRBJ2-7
CASSIRGTASYEQYF
TGTGCCAGTAGTATAAGGGGGACAGCCTCCTACGAGCAGTACTTC
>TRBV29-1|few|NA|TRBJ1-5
CSVGVGHQPQHF
TGCAGCGTTGGTGTCGGGCATCAGCCCCAGCATTTT
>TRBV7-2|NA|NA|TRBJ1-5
CASSLEYRENQPQHF
TGTGCCAGCAGCTTAGAATACAGGGAGAATCAGCCCCAGCATTTT
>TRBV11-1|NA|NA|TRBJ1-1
CASSLGLGRLSGNTEAFF
TGTGCCAGCAGCTTAGGTTTGGGGCGACTTAGTGGGAACACTGAAGCTTTCTTT
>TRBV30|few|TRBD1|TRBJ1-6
CAWNPGTEYSPLHF
TGTGCCTGGAACCCGGGGACAGAATACTCACCCCTCCACTTT
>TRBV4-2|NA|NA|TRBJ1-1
CASSLWGGSNTEAFF
TGTGCCAGCAGCCTTTGGGGAGGTTCTAACACTGAAGCTTTCTTT
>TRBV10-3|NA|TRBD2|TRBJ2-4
CAISDGGTWAKNIQYF
TGTGCCATCAGTGACGGGGGGACTTGGGCCAAAAACATTCAGTACTTC
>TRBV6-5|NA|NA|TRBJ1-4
CASSPRGADEKLFF
TGTGCCAGCAGTCCAAGGGGGGCGGATGAAAAACTGTTTTTT
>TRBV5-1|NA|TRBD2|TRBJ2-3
CASSLESGGADTQYF
TGCGCCAGCAGCTTGGAGAGCGGGGGAGCAGATACGCAGTATTTT
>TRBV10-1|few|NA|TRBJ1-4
CASSESTGYAEKLFF
TGCGCCAGCAGTGAGAGTACGGGATATGCTGAAAAACTGTTTTTT
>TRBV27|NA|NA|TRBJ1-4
CASSPGTFEKLFF
TGTGCCAGCAGTCCCGGGACATTCGAAAAACTGTTTTTT
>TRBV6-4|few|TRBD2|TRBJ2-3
CASSERGGTDTQYF
TGTGCCAGCAGTGAGCGGGGGGGCACAGATACGCAGTATTTT
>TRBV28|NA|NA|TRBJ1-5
CASRGWPQGNQPQHF
TGTGCCAGCAGGGGGTGGCCTCAGGGGAATCAGCCCCAGCATTTT
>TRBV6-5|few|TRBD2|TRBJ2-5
CASSYSLAGAPGTQYF
TGTGCCAGCAGTTACTCCCTAGCGGGGGCCCCAGGGACCCAGTACTTC